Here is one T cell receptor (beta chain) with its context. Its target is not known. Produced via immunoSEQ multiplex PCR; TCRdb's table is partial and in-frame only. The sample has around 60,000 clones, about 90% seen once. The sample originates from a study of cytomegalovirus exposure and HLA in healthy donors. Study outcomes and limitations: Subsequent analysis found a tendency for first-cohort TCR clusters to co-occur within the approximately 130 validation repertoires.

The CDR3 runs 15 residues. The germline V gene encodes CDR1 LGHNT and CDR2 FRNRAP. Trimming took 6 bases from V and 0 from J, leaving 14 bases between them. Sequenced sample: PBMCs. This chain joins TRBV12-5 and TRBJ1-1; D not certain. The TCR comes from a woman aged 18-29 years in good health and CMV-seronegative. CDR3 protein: CASGALAGMNTEAFF. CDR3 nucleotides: TGTGCTAGTGGAGCCCTAGCGGGCATGAACACTGAAGCTTTCTTT.